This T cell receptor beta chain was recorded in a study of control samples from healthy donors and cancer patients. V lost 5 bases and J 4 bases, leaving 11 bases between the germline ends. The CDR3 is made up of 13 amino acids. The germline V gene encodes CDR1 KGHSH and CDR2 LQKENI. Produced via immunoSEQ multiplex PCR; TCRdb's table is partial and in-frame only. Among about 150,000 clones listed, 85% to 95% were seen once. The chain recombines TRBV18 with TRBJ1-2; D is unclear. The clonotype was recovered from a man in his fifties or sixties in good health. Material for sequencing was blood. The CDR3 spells CASSSDGSYGYTF. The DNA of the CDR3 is TGTGCCAGCTCATCCGACGGATCCTATGGCTACACCTTC.